Listed below are T cell receptor beta chains from one sample, sequenced in a study of shared clonotypes between healthy human individuals. Some clones are missing from TCRdb's copy, which holds only in-frame ones; the method was immunoSEQ multiplex PCR. The sample holds under 2,500,000 clones, 90% to 96% seen once. Sample: naive CD4+ T cells sorted from blood. The receptors come from a man between 18 and 35 years old in good health. Each CDR3 is given with its conserved first and last residue. The D gene is left open where the match is weak. The size entry is marked missing in some rows and otherwise reads once, few, many or a size class.

v_call,d_call,clone_size,j_call,cdr3_aa
TRBV7-2,TRBD2,.,TRBJ2-3,CASSSGLAGVKGTDTQYF
TRBV6-1,.,.,TRBJ1-1,CASRFFNAEAFF
TRBV11-2,.,.,TRBJ2-7,CASSSNPYGSYEQYF
TRBV30,TRBD1,.,TRBJ1-1,CAWRAGQGNTEAFF
TRBV7-9,.,.,TRBJ1-1,CASSLDLTRVEAFF
TRBV27,.,.,TRBJ1-6,CASSGQGNSPLHF
TRBV4-1,TRBD1,.,TRBJ1-2,CASSQAGTGGYGYTF
TRBV6-5,.,.,TRBJ2-2,CASQGGVNTGELFF
TRBV6-6,.,.,TRBJ1-4,CASSYTGAVGKLFF
TRBV6-6,TRBD1,.,TRBJ2-1,CASSDRVNEQFF
TRBV5-1,TRBD2,.,TRBJ2-1,CASSSGSTNEQFF
TRBV30,TRBD2,.,TRBJ2-3,CAWKRGGRGDTQYF
TRBV19,TRBD1,.,TRBJ2-7,CASSREDRGDYEQYF
TRBV2,.,.,TRBJ2-1,CASRARNEQFF
TRBV6-1,.,few,TRBJ1-2,CASSDRGYGYTF
TRBV11-2,TRBD2,.,TRBJ2-3,CASSFSGRAPDTQYF
TRBV5-1,.,.,TRBJ2-1,CASSLIALSRGWEQFF
TRBV21-1,.,once,TRBJ2-4,CASSRDRELAKNIQYF
TRBV10-3,.,.,TRBJ2-7,CAISGPRIHEQYF
TRBV6-5,.,.,TRBJ2-7,CASKGGLSYEQYF
TRBV9,.,.,TRBJ2-1,CASSVGTNSYNEQFF
TRBV6-5,.,.,TRBJ1-1,CASSYSLNTEAFF
TRBV18,.,.,TRBJ1-6,CASSPLRGIIGSYNSPLHF
TRBV5-1,.,.,TRBJ1-4,CASSLSRFEKLFF
TRBV11-2,.,.,TRBJ1-5,CASSFRVEDQPQHF
TRBV2,TRBD1,.,TRBJ2-2,CASRPRQGLGNTGELFF
TRBV2,.,.,TRBJ1-1,CASSPAGAAFF
TRBV11-1,.,.,TRBJ2-7,CASSLSPGGGVNYEQYF
TRBV10-1,.,.,TRBJ2-3,CASSEQYADTQYF
TRBV9,.,.,TRBJ2-3,CASSVLDTQYF
TRBV6-1,TRBD1,.,TRBJ1-1,CASSEPRTRTGRTEAFF
TRBV28,.,once,TRBJ1-1,CASSFPEREAFF
TRBV15,TRBD1,.,TRBJ2-6,CATSRSGQGAAGANVLTF
TRBV5-1,TRBD2,.,TRBJ2-3,CASSPRPSGGTTDTQYF
TRBV5-4,.,.,TRBJ2-3,CASSLGGRETDTQYF
TRBV6-5,.,.,TRBJ2-1,CAVGNEQFF
TRBV27,.,.,TRBJ1-1,CASSLSERNTEAFF